This T cell receptor (beta chain) was found in a study of CD8 T cells in Susac syndrome. Findings and caveats of the study: The relatively small number of individuals in the TCR sequencing and HLA analysis was acknowledged by the study.

Reverse transcription of roughly 0.5 to 1 ug RNA was performed with random hexamers. TCRdb independently ran MiXCR on the immunoSEQ multiplex PCR reads; one entry per CDR3 protein. The data hold nearly 200,000 distinct CDR3 sequences, with roughly 96% observed a single time. About this clonotype: Its antigen remains unidentified.

The receptor's source is a human donor with multiple sclerosis. Sequencing input: CD4+ T cells from PBMCs.

CDR3 nucleotide sequence: TGCAGTGCTAGAAAGACCGACAATGAGCAGTTCTTC. Its protein is CSARKTDNEQFF. The chain has TRBV20-1 and TRBJ2-1; no clear D gene. The CDR3 runs 12 residues. Germline CDR1 DFQATT, CDR2 SNEGSKA (reference sequence). V gave up 2 bases and J gave up 5 bases, with 7 bases separating them.